The 24 T cell receptor beta chains presented below share a single source sample, sequenced in a study of beta chain features in type 1 diabetes. Study conclusions and caveats: Moderately but significantly shorter TCRB CDR3s were found in Type 1 diabetes patients in all four CD4+ subsets.

These receptors have no identified antigens. Expressed TCRB transcripts were sequenced because the entire RNA isolate underwent reverse transcription. Profiled with immunoSEQ multiplex PCR; TCRdb holds only in-frame clones, not every one. Here the sample spans a few hundred thousand clones, around 10% being singletons. Specimen: central memory CD4+ T cells from blood. These receptors were taken from a man aged 30 to 45 with type 1 diabetes.

There are a few counts of this clone. This chain connects TRBV4-1 to TRBJ2-3; weak D call: TRBD2 (7 bases). With 2 bases removed from V and 0 bases from J, the gap between germline ends came to 12 bases. This CDR3 is 16 amino acids long. CDR1 MGHRA and CDR2 YSYEKL come from the germline V gene. The CDR3 is CASSQSGGHSTDTQYF. CDR3 sequence (DNA): TGCGCCAGCAGCCAATCGGGGGGACACAGCACAGATACGCAGTATTTT.

This clone was recorded a few times. This likely came from a read error, as a far larger clone is one base away. This specimen includes other DNA sequences encoding the same CDR3. The gene calls are TRBV18 and TRBJ1-1, with 7 bases fitting TRBD1. Trimming removed 1 base from V and 3 bases from J; junction bases left unmatched: 8. From germline, CDR1 is KGHSH and CDR2 LQKENI. This CDR3 is 16 amino acids long. DNA of the CDR3: TGTGCCAGCTCACCACTTTCCGGAACAGGGGACACTGAAGCTTTCTTT. It codes for CASSPLSGTGDTEAFF.

This rearrangement joins TRBV5-1 to TRBJ2-2; D gene ambiguous. Germline CDR1 SGHRS, CDR2 YFSETQ. The CDR3 loop spans 14 amino acids. With 0 bases removed from V and 8 bases from J, the gap between germline ends came to 11 bases. CDR3 sequence (DNA): TGCGCCAGCAGCTTGGCTCAGGCCCCGGGGGAGCTGTTTTTT. Translating it yields CASSLAQAPGELFF.

This clone has a count of ten or more. This chain joins TRBV28 and TRBJ1-5, with D hard to call. The CDR3 sequence is 14 residues long. Germline assignment: CDR1 MDHEN and CDR2 SYDVKM. The V end was cut by 6 bases, the J end by 9 bases, with 18 bases between. The CDR3: CASSLTASSRPQHF. In nucleotides, the CDR3 is TGTGCCAGCAGCCTTACAGCCTCCTCGCGGCCCCAGCATTTT.

This clone has just a few counts. V and J are TRBV11-2 and TRBJ2-5; perhaps TRBD2 as D (6 bases). With 2 bases removed from V and 2 bases from J, the gap between germline ends came to 9 bases. Germline loops: CDR1 SGHAT, CDR2 FQNNGV. CDR3 length: 14 residues. The CDR3 loop is CASSLQGLQETQYF. CDR3 nucleotides: TGTGCCAGCAGCTTACAGGGACTTCAAGAGACCCAGTACTTC.

CDR3 region: CASSYNFRDQETQYF. CDR3 nucleotides: TGTGCCAGCAGTTACAACTTCAGGGACCAAGAGACCCAGTACTTC. The chain combines TRBV6-6 with TRBJ2-5, with a possible D match to TRBD1 (5 bases). With 2 bases removed from V and 0 bases from J, the gap between germline ends came to 10 bases. Germline V gene sequence: CDR1 MNHNY, CDR2 SVGAGI (reference sequence). CDR3 length equals 15 residues.

This clone was recorded many times. The chain carries TRBV7-9 and TRBJ2-5, with TRBD2 matching over 8 bases. The CDR3 spans 18 residues. V shed 5 bases and J 3 bases; nucleotides not matched to a gene: 17. CDR1 SEHNR and CDR2 FQNEAQ come from the germline V gene (reference sequence). The CDR3 reads CASSPPFRIAGLKETQYF. In nucleotides, the CDR3 is TGTGCCAGCAGCCCCCCCTTCCGAATAGCGGGACTCAAAGAGACCCAGTACTTC.

The CDR3 nucleotides are TGTGCCAGCAGCAGATGGACAGGGGGCCCGGGCGGGGAGCTGTTTTTT. This translates into CASSRWTGGPGGELFF. The chain recombines TRBV27 with TRBJ2-2; 11 bases map to TRBD1. V lost 6 bases and J lost 7; bases outside the gene matches: 10. Germline loops: CDR1 MNHEY, CDR2 SMNVEV (reference sequence). The CDR3 consists of 16 residues.

The rearrangement joins TRBV27 to TRBJ2-7; TRBD1 matches 7 bases. Per germline, CDR1 MNHEY and CDR2 SMNVEV (reference sequence). The CDR3 covers 14 residues. V gave up 7 bases and J gave up 3 bases; unmatched junction bases: 9. CDR3: CASTQPGQSYEQYF. The DNA for the CDR3 is TGTGCCAGCACCCAACCGGGACAGAGCTACGAGCAGTACTTC.

The sample holds a few counts of this clone. The chain is built from TRBV7-8 and TRBJ2-7; maybe TRBD1 (5 bases). This CDR3 spans 14 amino acids. The V and J ends lost 7 bases and 3 bases respectively, with 16 bases between them. Germline loops: CDR1 SGHVS, CDR2 FQNEAQ. The CDR3 sequence is CASTPSRGVYEQYF. CDR3 sequence (DNA): TGTGCCAGCACCCCTAGTAGGGGCGTCTACGAGCAGTACTTC.

This rearrangement joins TRBV5-1 to TRBJ2-7; 10 nucleotides agree with TRBD1. CDR1 is SGHRS, CDR2 YFSETQ, per germline. V lost 0 bases to trimming and J lost 2 bases; unmatched junction nucleotides: 8. The CDR3 loop spans 17 amino acids. The CDR3 DNA is TGCGCCAGCAGCTTGGGAGCCGGGACAGGGGTTCCCTACGAGCAGTACTTC. It encodes CASSLGAGTGVPYEQYF.

This clone occurred a few times. The chain couples TRBV7-9 to TRBJ2-7; 8 nucleotides align to TRBD2. There are 14 residues in the CDR3. The V gene end was trimmed by 5 bases and the J gene end by 4 bases; junction bases not matched to a gene: 7. From germline, CDR1 is SEHNR and CDR2 FQNEAQ (reference sequence). As DNA, the CDR3 is TGTGCCAGCAGCGTGGGAGCGGGAGAATACGAGCAGTACTTC. It specifies CASSVGAGEYEQYF.

This clone was counted a few times. The chain has TRBV7-2 and TRBJ2-3, with 9 bases that match TRBD2. CDR3 length: 15 amino acids. The germline gives CDR1 SGHTA, CDR2 FQGNSA. The ends lost 1 base at V and 3 bases at J; junction bases unmatched: 2. CDR3 residues: CASSLVAGGTDTQYF. As DNA, the CDR3 is TGTGCCAGCAGCTTAGTTGCGGGAGGGACAGATACGCAGTATTTT.

The chain uses TRBV19 and TRBJ2-7; TRBD1 might be the D (6 bases). Trimming took 6 bases from V and 6 from J, leaving 18 bases between them. This CDR3 is 14 amino acids long. Per germline, CDR1 LNHDA and CDR2 SQIVND (reference sequence). CDR3 residues: CASSPQGEMSEQYF. The CDR3 nucleotides read TGTGCCAGTAGCCCACAGGGAGAGATGAGCGAGCAGTACTTC.

A few counts support this clone. J is TRBJ2-4 and V is TRBV6-1, with a possible D match to TRBD1 (5 bases). V was clipped by 3 bases and J by 1 base, with 10 bases between them. This CDR3 has 15 residues. Germline V gene lookup returns CDR1 MNHNS and CDR2 SASEGT. CDR3 DNA: TGTGCCAGCAGTGACGCAGCAGGGGCCAAAAACATTCAGTACTTC. Translated: CASSDAAGAKNIQYF.

The J gene is TRBJ2-5, the V gene TRBV28; 7 bases fit TRBD1. The trim removed 3 bases at V and 5 bases at J, leaving 6 bases unmatched. Germline values: CDR1 MDHEN, CDR2 SYDVKM. The CDR3 has 14 residues. CDR3 in DNA: TGTGCCAGCAGTTTGGCGACAGGGATGGAGACCCAGTACTTC. Its translation: CASSLATGMETQYF.

V and J are TRBV30 and TRBJ2-7, with 7 bases lining up with TRBD1. This CDR3 has 12 amino acids. Looked up from germline, CDR1 is GTSNPN and CDR2 is SVGIG (reference sequence). V lost 5 bases, J lost 2 bases, and 3 bases stayed unmatched. The CDR3, as DNA: TGTGCCTGGGGGGGACAGACCTACGAGCAGTACTTC. As protein: CAWGGQTYEQYF.

The sample holds many counts of this clone. This chain uses TRBV28 with TRBJ2-1, with 8 positions matching TRBD2. The germline V gene has CDR1 MDHEN and CDR2 SYDVKM. The CDR3 length is 16 residues. V was clipped by 3 bases and J by 3 bases; unmatched bases: 7. The CDR3 nucleotides read TGTGCCAGCAGTTTGGGGGGCAGCGGGAGCTACAATGAGCAGTTCTTC. This sequence encodes CASSLGGSGSYNEQFF.

J is TRBJ1-5 and V is TRBV30; D unresolved. Germline CDR1 GTSNPN, CDR2 SVGIG (reference sequence). This CDR3 region has 11 residues. The V end lost 1 base, the J end lost 7 bases, and 5 bases lay between the germline ends. This chain's CDR3 is CAWSERQPQHF. DNA for the CDR3: TGTGCCTGGAGTGAGCGGCAGCCCCAGCATTTT.

This clone was seen a handful of times. The V call is TRBV2, the J call TRBJ2-3; D not certain. Germline V gives CDR1 SNHLY, CDR2 FYNNEI. This CDR3 region has 9 residues. V gave up 10 bases and J gave up 4 bases, with 3 bases separating them. This CDR3 reads CAISDTQYF. Written as DNA, the CDR3 is TGTGCCATATCAGATACGCAGTATTTT.

This clone came up a few times. The CDR3 bases are TGCGCCAGCAGCACTACCGGGACGATGGGTGAAAAACTGTTTTTT. Translated, it gives CASSTTGTMGEKLFF. The rearrangement uses TRBV5-1 and TRBJ1-4; D may be TRBD1 (5 bases). This CDR3 has 15 amino acids. Germline CDR1 is SGHRS and CDR2 is YFSETQ. Trimming took 4 bases from V and 7 from J, leaving 17 bases between them.

This clone has just a few counts. The V and J genes are TRBV4-3 and TRBJ2-1, with 9 positions matching TRBD2. Germline trimming cut 4 bases from V and 6 bases from J; bases unmatched to any gene: 13. Germline CDR1 LGHNA, CDR2 YSLEER. This CDR3 comprises 17 residues. The DNA for the CDR3 is TGCGCCAGCAGCCGCTACGGCCCCGGGACTAGCTTCAATGAGCAGTTCTTC. Protein sequence: CASSRYGPGTSFNEQFF.

The V and J genes are TRBV11-2 and TRBJ2-3, with 8 bases aligning to TRBD1. V lost 1 base and J lost 4; bases outside the gene matches: 4. CDR1 and CDR2 from the germline V gene are SGHAT and FQNNGV. This CDR3 has 15 amino acids. The CDR3 sequence: CASSLVQGAADTQYF. For the CDR3, the DNA is TGTGCCAGCAGCTTAGTTCAGGGGGCGGCAGATACGCAGTATTTT.

This chain uses TRBV27 with TRBJ1-1, with 10 positions matching TRBD1. Germline values: CDR1 MNHEY, CDR2 SMNVEV (reference sequence). With 2 bases clipped from V and 0 bases from J, the junction kept 9 bases outside the gene matches. CDR3 length: 18 residues. CDR3 loop: CASSLAGTGALMNTEAFF. The CDR3 bases are TGTGCCAGCAGTTTAGCCGGGACAGGGGCGCTCATGAACACTGAAGCTTTCTTT.